Presented here are 32 T cell receptor beta chains from one specimen sequenced in a study of blood T cell repertoires in COVID-19. Data came from immunoSEQ multiplex PCR; TCRdb stores just in-frame clones and leaves some out. Here the sample spans hundreds of thousands of clones, approximately 78% being singletons. Source material: peripheral blood. The receptors stem from a woman aged 60-70 years with active or convalescent COVID-19.

The chain couples TRBV6-5 to TRBJ1-1; D unclear. V was pared by 5 bases and J by 0 bases, with 7 bases between. Germline V gene data show CDR1 as MNHEY and CDR2 as SVGAGI. The CDR3 is 13 amino acids. CDR3 sequence reads: CASSPYLNTEAFF. The CDR3 region has the DNA TGTGCCAGCAGTCCCTATTTGAACACTGAAGCTTTCTTT.

V and J are TRBV10-2 and TRBJ2-7; 14 bases are a match to TRBD2. This CDR3 is 21 amino acids long. The germline V gene encodes CDR1 WSHSY and CDR2 SAAADI. V gave up 3 bases and J gave up 5 bases; unmatched junction bases: 21. Written as DNA, the CDR3 is TGCGCCAGCAGTGACCCGGCGGCCAGACTAGCGGGGGGGCTGTATGTTGACGAGCAGTACTTC. It yields the protein CASSDPAARLAGGLYVDEQYF.

The chain carries TRBV27 and TRBJ2-7; TRBD2 is a possible D gene (5 bases). V shed 6 bases and J shed 0 bases, with 9 bases lying between them. CDR1 and CDR2 from the germline V gene are MNHEY and SMNVEV (reference sequence). There are 13 residues in the CDR3. The CDR3, as DNA: TGTGCCAGCAGCCCACGGGGCTCCTACGAGCAGTACTTC. As protein: CASSPRGSYEQYF.

J is TRBJ1-1 and V is TRBV6-6, with D hard to call. Deletions cut 2 bases from V and 3 bases from J, with 10 bases between. The CDR3 runs to 14 residues. The germline V gene has CDR1 MNHNY and CDR2 SVGAGI (reference sequence). CDR3 bases: TGTGCCAGCAGTTACGTCGGGAGTGACACTGAAGCTTTCTTT. This sequence encodes CASSYVGSDTEAFF.

The sample holds one count of this clone. J is TRBJ1-1 and V is TRBV7-6, with 9 bases fitting TRBD1. The CDR3 consists of 18 residues. Losses at the gene ends were 1 base for V and 6 bases for J; bases not matched to a gene: 15. Germline V gene lookup returns CDR1 SGHVS and CDR2 FNYEAQ. CDR3 sequence: CASSLGAGTGHRRAEAFF. The CDR3 DNA sequence: TGTGCCAGCAGCTTAGGGGCCGGGACAGGGCATAGGAGGGCTGAAGCTTTCTTT.

This clone was recorded once. CDR3 DNA sequence: TGTGCCAGCAGTTACCTCCCGGGACAGGGAACTGAAGCTTTCTTT. This gives the protein CASSYLPGQGTEAFF. The rearrangement links TRBV6-5 to TRBJ1-1; 9 bases align to TRBD1. V was pared by 2 bases and J by 5 bases, with 6 bases of the junction left unmatched. The CDR3 spans 15 residues. Germline assignment: CDR1 MNHEY and CDR2 SVGAGI.

The chain carries TRBV5-4 and TRBJ2-1, with TRBD2 identical over 10 bases. V lost 4 bases, J lost 7 bases, and 11 bases stayed unmatched. The CDR3 runs to 16 residues. Germline CDR1 and CDR2: SGHNT and YYREEE (reference sequence). CDR3 sequence (DNA): TGTGCCAGCAGCGACCCTAGCGGGGGACCGACAAATGAGCAGTTCTTC. This codes for CASSDPSGGPTNEQFF.

This chain uses TRBV6-5 with TRBJ1-5; weak D call: TRBD1 (6 bases). There are 14 residues in the CDR3. Germline V gives CDR1 MNHEY, CDR2 SVGAGI. V lost 8 bases to trimming and J lost 5 bases, with 16 bases between them. CDR3 loop: CASAGGGEDQPQHF. The CDR3 bases are TGTGCCAGCGCGGGGGGCGGGGAGGATCAGCCCCAGCATTTT.

The rearrangement uses TRBV2 and TRBJ2-2; 7 bases agree with TRBD1. The germline gives CDR1 SNHLY, CDR2 FYNNEI. The CDR3 consists of 14 residues. V was pared by 5 bases and J by 8 bases, with 8 bases of the junction left unmatched. The CDR3 coding sequence is TGTGCCAGCAGTCCCAGACAGGGTGGAGGGGAGCTGTTTTTT. This sequence encodes CASSPRQGGGELFF.

This clone was observed a handful of times. The chain carries TRBV30 and TRBJ1-4; 9 bases are a match to TRBD1. The V segment lost 4 bases and the J segment 8 bases; nucleotides outside the gene matches: 8. The CDR3 is 14 amino acids. Germline loops: CDR1 GTSNPN, CDR2 SVGIG (reference sequence). CDR3: CAWTEQGAREKLFF. The CDR3 DNA is TGTGCCTGGACCGAACAGGGGGCGAGGGAAAAACTGTTTTTT.

This clone was observed a single time. The genes are TRBV9 and TRBJ1-2; 7 bases agree with TRBD1. The V segment lost 0 bases and the J segment 2 bases; nucleotides outside the gene matches: 4. Germline V gene sequence: CDR1 SGDLS, CDR2 YYNGEE. This CDR3 has 15 amino acids. The CDR3 DNA is TGTGCCAGCAGCGTAGAGGGGGCAGTCAACTATGGCTACACCTTC. This gives the protein CASSVEGAVNYGYTF.

This rearrangement joins TRBV10-2 to TRBJ1-1; 11 nucleotides line up with TRBD1. CDR1 and CDR2 from the germline V gene are WSHSY and SAAADI. The CDR3 has 14 residues. The V segment lost 10 bases and the J segment 5 bases; nucleotides outside the gene matches: 9. In DNA, the CDR3 is TGCGCCACCTCGGGACAGGGGGGAGGAACTGAAGCTTTCTTT. It encodes CATSGQGGGTEAFF.

The chain combines TRBV4-1 with TRBJ2-1; D possibly corresponds to TRBD1 (6 bases). V was trimmed by 3 bases and J by 8 bases, leaving 23 bases between them. This CDR3 region has 17 residues. Germline CDR1 is MGHRA and CDR2 is YSYEKL. DNA for the CDR3: TGCGCCAGCAGCCATTTTTTGACCGGTCACCCAGGGGATGAGCAGTTCTTC. Amino acids: CASSHFLTGHPGDEQFF.

The J gene is TRBJ2-2, the V gene TRBV7-2; 9 nucleotides align to TRBD1. CDR1 is SGHTA and CDR2 is FQGNSA in the germline V gene. V lost 4 bases, J lost 3 bases, and 6 bases stayed unmatched. This CDR3 is 16 amino acids long. DNA of the CDR3: TGTGCCAGCAGCTCCCGGGACAGGGTATACACCGGGGAGCTGTTTTTT. This codes for CASSSRDRVYTGELFF.

The V and J genes are TRBV30 and TRBJ2-3; D gene uncertain. The CDR3 covers 13 residues. V was pared by 0 bases and J by 6 bases, with 10 bases between. Germline CDR1 and CDR2: GTSNPN and SVGIG (reference sequence). CDR3: CAWSVRNGDTQYF. DNA for the CDR3: TGTGCCTGGAGTGTACGTAACGGGGATACGCAGTATTTT.

This chain connects TRBV4-3 to TRBJ2-5; 10 bases align to TRBD2. V lost 4 bases and J lost 2; bases outside the gene matches: 4. CDR1 and CDR2 from the germline V gene are LGHNA and YSLEER. The CDR3 consists of 15 residues. CDR3 sequence reads: CASSRAAGGQETQYF. The CDR3 DNA follows: TGCGCCAGCAGCCGGGCAGCGGGGGGGCAAGAGACCCAGTACTTC.

In its sample, this clone was seen once. The V call is TRBV2, the J call TRBJ2-7; maybe TRBD2 (5 bases). Germline-derived CDR1 and CDR2 are SNHLY and FYNNEI. Trimming took 4 bases from V and 3 from J, leaving 22 bases between them. CDR3 size: 17 residues. The CDR3 protein is CASSGGPFSGEYYEQYF. As DNA, the CDR3 is TGTGCCAGCAGTGGCGGTCCCTTTTCCGGGGAATACTACGAGCAGTACTTC.

The chain combines TRBV30 with TRBJ1-5; D remains unclear. V was pared by 0 bases and J by 4 bases, with 16 bases between. The CDR3 covers 16 residues. The germline gives CDR1 GTSNPN, CDR2 SVGIG (reference sequence). CDR3 amino acids: CAWSVRYIGGNQPQHF. The DNA for the CDR3 is TGTGCCTGGAGTGTAAGGTATATAGGCGGGAATCAGCCCCAGCATTTT.

This clone was seen just once. This chain uses TRBV11-2 with TRBJ2-7, with 8 bases identical to TRBD1. Germline CDR1 SGHAT, CDR2 FQNNGV. The CDR3 spans 16 residues. J gave up 4 bases and V 5 bases, and 13 bases lay outside the gene matches. CDR3 sequence: CASSLSPETGVYEQYF. DNA of the CDR3: TGTGCCAGCAGCCTATCCCCCGAGACAGGGGTTTACGAGCAGTACTTC.

The genes are TRBV7-8 and TRBJ2-3; D gene unclear. The V and J ends lost 3 bases and 1 base respectively, with 14 bases between them. This CDR3 is built from 16 residues. In germline, CDR1 is SGHVS, CDR2 FQNEAQ. The CDR3 region has the DNA TGTGCCAGCAGCTTTTTGGCCCCCCTAGGCACAGATACGCAGTATTTT. Protein sequence: CASSFLAPLGTDTQYF.

This clone has a single count. The rearrangement links TRBV6-5 to TRBJ1-2; TRBD1 agrees at 7 bases. CDR1 is MNHEY and CDR2 is SVGAGI in the germline V gene. V was clipped by 2 bases and J by 8 bases; unmatched bases: 5. CDR3 length: 13 residues. The CDR3: CASSYQGDGGYTF. In DNA, the CDR3 is TGTGCCAGCAGTTACCAGGGGGACGGCGGCTACACCTTC.

This clone showed up just once. The V gene is TRBV6-5, the J gene TRBJ1-5, with D unclear. This CDR3 has 13 residues. The V gene lost 0 bases and the J gene lost 5 bases, with 5 bases spanning the gap. Germline V CDR1 and CDR2: MNHEY, SVGAGI. CDR3 protein: CASSYSYDQPQHF. In DNA, the CDR3 is TGTGCCAGCAGTTACTCCTACGATCAGCCCCAGCATTTT.

The J gene is TRBJ1-3, the V gene TRBV2, with D unclear. The CDR3 totals 16 residues. Trimming pared 0 bases from V and 0 bases from J, leaving 9 bases between. The germline gives CDR1 SNHLY, CDR2 FYNNEI. DNA of the CDR3: TGTGCCAGCAGTGAAGCTTTAGTTTTCTCTGGAAACACCATATATTTT. Its protein product is CASSEALVFSGNTIYF.

The V gene is TRBV9, the J gene TRBJ2-2; possible D gene TRBD2, 6 bases. V was clipped by 1 base and J by 6 bases, with 10 bases between them. The CDR3 loop spans 14 amino acids. Germline V gene data show CDR1 as SGDLS and CDR2 as YYNGEE. The CDR3 reads CASSVSGVPGELFF. Here the CDR3 DNA reads TGTGCCAGCAGCGTATCGGGGGTCCCCGGGGAGCTGTTTTTT.

V and J are TRBV27 and TRBJ1-2; 9 bases line up with TRBD1. Losses at the gene ends were 5 bases for V and 5 bases for J; bases not matched to a gene: 6. Germline CDR1 is MNHEY and CDR2 is SMNVEV (reference sequence). The CDR3 sequence is 14 residues long. DNA for the CDR3: TGTGCCAGCAGTCAAGACAGGGGGACGTATGGCTACACCTTC. It specifies CASSQDRGTYGYTF.

This sequence joins TRBV4-1 and TRBJ1-5; maybe TRBD1 (5 bases). The length of the CDR3 is 17 residues. Germline lookup yields CDR1 MGHRA and CDR2 YSYEKL. V lost 2 bases to trimming and J lost 9 bases, with 23 bases between them. CDR3 loop: CASSQRDMGLSNGPQHF. The CDR3 DNA reads as TGCGCCAGCAGCCAACGAGATATGGGACTGTCGAACGGGCCCCAGCATTTT.

The CDR3 DNA is TGTGCCAGCAGCCGCCCGGGGGGCACCCAAGAGACCCAGTACTTC. It encodes CASSRPGGTQETQYF. The rearrangement joins TRBV11-1 to TRBJ2-5, with D perhaps matching TRBD2 (7 bases). The CDR3 is 15 amino acids. Germline V lookup: CDR1 SGHAT, CDR2 FQDESV (reference sequence). With 5 bases removed from V and 1 base from J, the gap between germline ends came to 14 bases.

The V gene is TRBV7-3, the J gene TRBJ1-5, with 7 bases aligning to TRBD1. The germline V gene has CDR1 SGHTA and CDR2 FQGTGA. V lost 5 bases, J lost 4 bases, and 11 bases stayed unmatched. The CDR3 is made up of 16 amino acids. Here the CDR3 DNA reads TGTGCCAGCAGCCCGCAGTCTGTACAGGGGAATCAGCCCCAGCATTTT. This codes for CASSPQSVQGNQPQHF.

V gene TRBV3-1 (or the pseudogene TRBV3-2) combines with J gene TRBJ2-1; maybe TRBD1 (8 bases). In germline, CDR1 is LGHDT, CDR2 YNNKEL (reference sequence). The CDR3 is 18 amino acids. Trimming removed 0 bases at V and 4 bases at J, with 19 bases between. CDR3 loop: CASSQELLGQGLYNEQFF. The DNA for the CDR3 is TGTGCCAGCAGCCAAGAATTGTTAGGACAGGGACTATACAATGAGCAGTTCTTC.

This chain connects TRBV29-1 to TRBJ2-7, with 7 bases that match TRBD1. CDR3 length equals 11 residues. Germline V lookup: CDR1 SQVTM, CDR2 ANQGSEA. V was clipped by 5 bases and J by 5 bases; unmatched bases: 3. The CDR3 protein is CSVNRGDEQYF. The CDR3 nucleotides read TGCAGCGTTAACAGGGGAGACGAGCAGTACTTC.

This chain uses TRBV18 with TRBJ1-1; the D gene is possibly TRBD1 (5 bases). V was trimmed by 4 bases and J by 6 bases, leaving 12 bases between them. The CDR3 is 13 amino acids. Germline CDR1 is KGHSH and CDR2 is LQKENI. The CDR3 loop is CASSRDSESEAFF. CDR3 in DNA: TGTGCCAGCTCACGTGACAGCGAGTCTGAAGCTTTCTTT.

A single count supports this clone. J is TRBJ1-2 and V is TRBV10-2, with TRBD1 matching over 10 bases. The CDR3 is 14 amino acids. The junction had 8 bases not matched to a gene; V was cut back by 6 bases and J by 7 bases. CDR1 is WSHSY and CDR2 is SAAADI in the germline V gene. The CDR3 DNA reads TGCGCCAGCAGGTTGGACAGGGGGGCGGGTGGCTACACCTTC. This codes for CASRLDRGAGGYTF.